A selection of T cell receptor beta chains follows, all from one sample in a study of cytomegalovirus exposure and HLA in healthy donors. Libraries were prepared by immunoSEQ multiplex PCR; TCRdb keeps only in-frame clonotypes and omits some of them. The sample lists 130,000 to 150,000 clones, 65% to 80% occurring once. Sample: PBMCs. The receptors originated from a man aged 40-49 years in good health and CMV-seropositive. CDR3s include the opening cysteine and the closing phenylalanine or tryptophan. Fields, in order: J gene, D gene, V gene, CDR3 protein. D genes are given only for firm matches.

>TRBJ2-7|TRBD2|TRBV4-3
CASSPGTSGFYEQYF
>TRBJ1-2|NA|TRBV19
CASSQPGFYGYTF
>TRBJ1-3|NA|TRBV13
CASSEIGDYSGNTIYF
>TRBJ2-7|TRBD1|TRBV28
CASSPPTGLSYEQYF
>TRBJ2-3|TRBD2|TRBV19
CASSVRLAGRADTQYF
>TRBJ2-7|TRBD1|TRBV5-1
CASSLAPLTGAKTYEQYF
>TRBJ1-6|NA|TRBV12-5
CASNRGSGYSPLHF
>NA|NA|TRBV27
CASRKLAATYEQYF
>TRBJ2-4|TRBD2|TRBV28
CASTRGGVENIQYF
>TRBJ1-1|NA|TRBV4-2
CASSQDGKEAFF
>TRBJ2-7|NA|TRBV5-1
CASSRDNSYEQYF
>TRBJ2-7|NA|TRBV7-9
CSSSSDFPYEQYF
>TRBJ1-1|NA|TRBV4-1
CASSPQAGARTEAFF
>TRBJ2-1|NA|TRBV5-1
CASSFRGNNEQFF
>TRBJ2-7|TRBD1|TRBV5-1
CATSRDSTSYEQYF
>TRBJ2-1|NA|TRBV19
CASSRVGANSYNEQFF
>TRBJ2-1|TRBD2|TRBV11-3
CANSLTSGPYNEQFF
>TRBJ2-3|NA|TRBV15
CATSGPTGADTQYF
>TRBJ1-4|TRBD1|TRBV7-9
CASSSRQGNEKLFF
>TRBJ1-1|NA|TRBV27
CASSFGAQGNTEAFF
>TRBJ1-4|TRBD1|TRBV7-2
CASSQTGSTNEKLFF
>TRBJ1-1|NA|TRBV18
CASSPGGVAAFF
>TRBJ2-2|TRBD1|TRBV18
CASSPREGTVNTGELFF
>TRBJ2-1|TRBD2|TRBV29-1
CSVEASLAGTEQFF
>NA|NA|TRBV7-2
CASSVSYEQYF
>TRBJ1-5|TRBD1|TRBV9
CASSTGDNQPQHF
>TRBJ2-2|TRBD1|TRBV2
CASRQGIGELFF
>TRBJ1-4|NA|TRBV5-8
CASSPGVLSGHEKLFF
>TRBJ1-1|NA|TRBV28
CASSLVTNRALIMNTEAFF
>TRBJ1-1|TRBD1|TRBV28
CASSTRQGARGGLGGTEAFF
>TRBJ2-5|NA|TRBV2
CAGLGGMEETQYF
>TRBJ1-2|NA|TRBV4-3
CASSQETRGFYGYTF
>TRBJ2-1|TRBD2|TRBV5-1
CASGRLAGVGEQFF
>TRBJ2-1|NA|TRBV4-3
CASSQAAAGNEQFF
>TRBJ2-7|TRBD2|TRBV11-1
CASSWSPSQLAGAYEQYF
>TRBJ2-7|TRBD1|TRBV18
CASSAGTGGLGEQYF
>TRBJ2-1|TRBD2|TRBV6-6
CASRSGSKNNEQFF
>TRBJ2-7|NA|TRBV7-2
CASSLGRLSHEQYF
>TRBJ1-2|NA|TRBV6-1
CASRQITYGYTF
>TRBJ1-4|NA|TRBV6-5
CASSYSGQSFEKLFF
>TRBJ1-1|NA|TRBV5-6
CASSLAQANTEAFF
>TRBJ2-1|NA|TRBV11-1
CASSLDLSRWDEQFF
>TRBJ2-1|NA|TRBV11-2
CASSLAGEQFF
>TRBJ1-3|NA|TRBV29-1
CSAKGGSSGNTIYF
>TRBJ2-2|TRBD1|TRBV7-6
CASSPSTGGTGELFF
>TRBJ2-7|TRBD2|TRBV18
CASSPGDTSGPPNEQYF
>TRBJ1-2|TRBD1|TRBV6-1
CASSLTGSANYGYTF
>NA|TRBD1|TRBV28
CASGETGNYEQYF
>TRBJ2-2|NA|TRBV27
CASRLGQAAGELFF
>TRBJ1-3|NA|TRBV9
CASSVGISSGGNTIYF
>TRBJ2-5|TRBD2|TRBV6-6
CASSYRTSGSGETQYF